This T cell receptor beta chain was sequenced during a study of shared T cell receptors in the human thymus. V was clipped by 0 bases and J by 4 bases, with 10 bases between them. The CDR3 has 15 amino acids. Per germline, CDR1 KGHSH and CDR2 LQKENI. Sequencing used immunoSEQ multiplex PCR; TCRdb keeps in-frame clones, though not all of them. The sample includes some 400,000 clones, about 95% seen only once; the top ten take approximately 0.02%. Sequencing used thymocytes. The clonotype originates from a human donor. The chain is built from TRBV18 and TRBJ1-5; D is ambiguous. In DNA, the CDR3 is TGTGCCAGCTCACCACCTTCGGCAGAAAATCAGCCCCAGCATTTT. This codes for CASSPPSAENQPQHF.